One sample yielded the 32 T cell receptor beta chains listed below, sequenced in a study of cytomegalovirus exposure and HLA in healthy donors. PCR involved 60 Vbeta and 13 Jbeta primers. Assay used: immunoSEQ multiplex PCR; TCRdb lists only in-frame clones, some missing. This table has 150,000 to 200,000 clones, approximately 80% appearing once. Sequenced sample: PBMCs. The receptors come from a male donor in good health and CMV-seronegative.

The rearrangement links TRBV20-1 to TRBJ1-2, with D possibly being TRBD1 (6 bases). Germline V gives CDR1 DFQATT, CDR2 SNEGSKA (reference sequence). This CDR3 comprises 10 residues. V was clipped by 5 bases and J by 8 bases, with 9 bases between them. DNA for the CDR3: TGCAGTGCTGCAGGGGTAGGCTACACCTTC. Translated, it gives CSAAGVGYTF.

The chain has TRBV5-1 and TRBJ1-2, with 9 bases identical to TRBD1. Germline V gene data show CDR1 as SGHRS and CDR2 as YFSETQ. The CDR3 runs 16 residues. Trimming at V came to 4 bases and at J to 5 bases, leaving 12 bases not matched to a gene. The CDR3 region is CASSPSLDRGLYGYTF. CDR3 DNA sequence: TGCGCCAGCAGCCCTTCTCTGGACAGGGGCCTTTATGGCTACACCTTC.

CDR3 nucleotides: TGCGCCAGCAGCTTGGGGGTGGGAGAGAGTTCACCCCTCCACTTT. This codes for CASSLGVGESSPLHF. The chain carries TRBV5-1 and TRBJ1-6; D gene unclear. Germline V CDR1 and CDR2: SGHRS, YFSETQ. The V end lost 0 bases, the J end lost 9 bases, and 13 bases lay between the germline ends. The CDR3 consists of 15 residues.

The gene calls are TRBV28 and TRBJ1-2, with 11 bases identical to TRBD1. Germline assignment: CDR1 MDHEN and CDR2 SYDVKM. The V and J ends lost 4 bases and 8 bases, in that order; junction bases with no gene match: 9. CDR3 length: 15 residues. The CDR3 DNA reads as TGTGCCAGCAGTTCCCCCGGGACAGGGGGTAAGGGCTACACCTTC. It is translated as CASSSPGTGGKGYTF.

The chain has TRBV5-6 and TRBJ2-3, with TRBD1 matching over 10 bases. J was trimmed by 3 bases and V by 3 bases; bases with no gene match: 1. The CDR3 sequence is 14 residues long. Germline V lookup: CDR1 SGHDT, CDR2 YYEEEE. Here the CDR3 DNA reads TGTGCCAGCAGCTGGGACAGGGGAACAGATACGCAGTATTTT. Amino acid sequence: CASSWDRGTDTQYF.

The chain employs TRBV6-6 and TRBJ1-5; perhaps TRBD1 as D (5 bases). Germline-derived CDR1 and CDR2 are MNHNY and SVGAGI (reference sequence). CDR3 size: 15 residues. With 2 bases removed from V and 6 bases from J, the gap between germline ends came to 14 bases. The CDR3 bases are TGTGCCAGCAGTTACGTCCAGGGCCCGTTTCAGCCCCAGCATTTT. It yields the protein CASSYVQGPFQPQHF.

This clone was detected a few times. The V gene is TRBV10-2, the J gene TRBJ2-7; 11 bases are shared with TRBD1. The CDR3 is 15 residues long. Trimming took 4 bases from V and 4 from J; bases not matched to a gene: 6. The germline V gene has CDR1 WSHSY and CDR2 SAAADI. CDR3 coding DNA: TGCGCCAGCAGTGGCAGGGACAGGGGGAATTACGAGCAGTACTTC. Its protein product is CASSGRDRGNYEQYF.

V gene TRBV28 combines with J gene TRBJ1-2; D is undetermined. Germline-derived CDR1 and CDR2 are MDHEN and SYDVKM. V shed 6 bases and J shed 8 bases, with 16 bases lying between them. This CDR3 contains 13 residues. The CDR3 loop is CASSGGLSKGYTF. The CDR3 coding sequence is TGTGCCAGCAGCGGAGGCCTATCGAAGGGCTACACCTTC.

J is TRBJ1-2 and V is TRBV28; tentatively, D is TRBD1 (5 bases). This CDR3 region has 15 residues. Germline V gene sequence: CDR1 MDHEN, CDR2 SYDVKM. Trimming stripped 2 bases from V and 4 bases from J, with 14 bases between. The CDR3 nucleotides read TGTGCCAGCAGTTTAGAGGTTCAGGGTCCCTATGGCTACACCTTC. This encodes CASSLEVQGPYGYTF.

The chain recombines TRBV4-3 with TRBJ2-1, with TRBD2 as a possible D gene (5 bases). V lost 3 bases and J lost 0, with 12 bases in between. CDR3 length: 16 amino acids. CDR1 and CDR2 from the germline V gene are LGHNA and YSLEER. CDR3 sequence reads: CASSQTGLNSYNEQFF. In nucleotides, the CDR3 is TGCGCCAGCAGCCAGACCGGACTCAACTCCTACAATGAGCAGTTCTTC.

The J gene is TRBJ1-1, the V gene TRBV5-1; tentative D call: TRBD1 (6 bases). This CDR3 comprises 15 residues. CDR1 SGHRS and CDR2 YFSETQ come from the germline V gene. Trimming cost V 4 bases and J 6 bases, with 19 bases left between them. CDR3 nucleotide sequence: TGCGCCAGCAGCCCGGTGGGTACAGGGTCGGCTGAAGCTTTCTTT. It encodes CASSPVGTGSAEAFF.

This clone occurred once. In DNA form, the CDR3 reads TGTGCCAGCAGCGCCAGACAGGGAAGTGCGGGCAATGAGCAGTTCTTC. Protein product: CASSARQGSAGNEQFF. This chain uses TRBV7-2 with TRBJ2-1; 7 nucleotides align to TRBD1. The CDR3 is 16 amino acids. CDR1 is SGHTA, CDR2 FQGNSA, per germline. V was pared by 5 bases and J by 6 bases, with 13 bases of the junction left unmatched. The full variable domain, completed using reference TRBV7-2 and TRBJ2-1, is GAGVSQSPSNKVTEKGKDVELRCDPISGHTALYWYRQSLGQGLEFLIYFQGNSAPDKSGLPSDRFSAERTGGSVSTLTIQRTQQEDSAVYLCASSARQGSAGNEQFFGPGTRLTVL.

The chain carries TRBV7-6 and TRBJ2-1; 9 nucleotides line up with TRBD2. CDR1 SGHVS and CDR2 FNYEAQ come from the germline V gene. V lost 5 bases to trimming and J lost 2 bases; unmatched junction nucleotides: 16. The CDR3 contains 19 residues. The CDR3 DNA reads as TGTGCCAGCAGCGCGGGACTAGCCGGGGGCACGGGCCCCTACAATGAGCAGTTCTTC. As protein: CASSAGLAGGTGPYNEQFF.

The chain employs TRBV10-3 and TRBJ2-1; D uncertain. This CDR3 is built from 11 residues. Trimming removed 6 bases at V and 7 bases at J, with 7 bases between. Per germline, CDR1 ENHRY and CDR2 SYGVKD. Here the CDR3 reads CAIRAANEQFF. As DNA, the CDR3 is TGTGCCATCAGGGCGGCGAATGAGCAGTTCTTC.

The chain combines TRBV19 with TRBJ2-1; TRBD2 is a possible D gene (6 bases). CDR1 is LNHDA, CDR2 SQIVND, per germline (reference sequence). The V end lost 5 bases, the J end lost 3 bases, and 14 bases lay between the germline ends. The length of the CDR3 is 15 residues. The CDR3 sequence is CASSEEGYGYNEQFF. As DNA, the CDR3 is TGTGCCAGTAGTGAGGAGGGGTATGGCTACAATGAGCAGTTCTTC.

The V gene is TRBV27, the J gene TRBJ2-1; weak D call: TRBD2 (7 bases). Trimming left V 8 bases short and J 0 bases short, with 17 bases between. CDR3 length equals 16 residues. The germline V gene encodes CDR1 MNHEY and CDR2 SMNVEV (reference sequence). In DNA form, the CDR3 reads TGTGCCAGCGGGGGGGGCGGAAGGAGCTCCTACAATGAGCAGTTCTTC. It encodes CASGGGGRSSYNEQFF.

The J gene is TRBJ1-4, the V gene TRBV30; TRBD1 might be the D (5 bases). V lost 2 bases, J lost 8 bases, and 15 bases lay in between. Germline loops: CDR1 GTSNPN, CDR2 SVGIG (reference sequence). This CDR3 spans 14 amino acids. Here the CDR3 DNA reads TGTGCCTGGAGTATTTGGCAGGGAGGAGAAAAACTGTTTTTT. Translated, it gives CAWSIWQGGEKLFF.

This CDR3 is CASSLHRGGQPQHF. Written as DNA, the CDR3 is TGTGCCAGCAGTTTACACAGGGGCGGACAGCCCCAGCATTTT. The chain combines TRBV27 with TRBJ1-5; 7 nucleotides agree with TRBD1. The germline V gene has CDR1 MNHEY and CDR2 SMNVEV (reference sequence). J lost 7 bases, V lost 2 bases, and 5 bases had no gene match. CDR3 length: 14 amino acids.

The chain combines TRBV30 with TRBJ1-6; 7 bases match TRBD1. Germline values: CDR1 GTSNPN, CDR2 SVGIG (reference sequence). V lost 2 bases to trimming and J lost 0 bases; unmatched junction nucleotides: 10. The CDR3 is 18 residues long. The CDR3 nucleotides are TGTGCCTGGAGTATCTCCGGGACAGCCTACTCCTATAATTCACCCCTCCACTTT. Translation gives CAWSISGTAYSYNSPLHF.

The genes are TRBV4-2 and TRBJ1-1; 9 nucleotides align to TRBD1. The CDR3 consists of 14 residues. Germline CDR1 is LGHNA and CDR2 is YNFKEQ. The V and J ends lost 5 bases and 6 bases, in that order; junction bases with no gene match: 7. CDR3 loop: CASSTQGALPEAFF. The CDR3 coding sequence is TGTGCCAGCAGCACACAGGGGGCGCTTCCTGAAGCTTTCTTT.

The chain combines TRBV11-2 with TRBJ2-1, with TRBD2 matching 11 bases. CDR1 is SGHAT and CDR2 is FQNNGV in the germline V gene. V shed 3 bases, J shed 9 bases, and the junction held 4 bases outside the gene matches. There are 14 residues in the CDR3. CDR3 bases: TGTGCCAGCAGCTTTACTAGCGGGGGTTTTGAGCAGTTCTTC. It yields the protein CASSFTSGGFEQFF.

This sequence joins TRBV4-1 and TRBJ2-1, with TRBD1 identical over 7 bases. V dropped 4 bases and J dropped 2; count of bases not matched to a gene: 8. The CDR3 consists of 16 residues. CDR1 and CDR2 (germline): MGHRA, YSYEKL. CDR3 residues: CASSRAGTATYNEQFF. DNA of the CDR3: TGCGCCAGCAGCCGGGCCGGGACAGCAACCTACAATGAGCAGTTCTTC.

This clone was observed a few times. The CDR3 is CASSLALGGTNTEAFF. DNA of the CDR3: TGTGCCAGCAGCTTAGCGCTTGGGGGGACGAACACTGAAGCTTTCTTT. The chain recombines TRBV7-9 with TRBJ1-1, with D possibly matching TRBD1 (5 bases). Germline CDR1 SEHNR, CDR2 FQNEAQ (reference sequence). The CDR3 sequence is 16 residues long. Trimming shortened V by 0 bases and J by 1 base, and 12 bases separated the two germline ends.

On this clone itself: The sample contains more than one DNA sequence encoding this CDR3. The gene calls are TRBV12-5 and TRBJ2-5; 8 bases line up with TRBD2. CDR3 length: 16 residues. CDR1 is LGHNT and CDR2 is FRNRAP in the germline V gene. V lost 1 base and J lost 5; bases outside the gene matches: 9. The CDR3 is CASGLEAGLAGETQYF. The CDR3, as DNA: TGTGCTAGTGGTTTGGAAGCGGGGCTAGCGGGCGAGACCCAGTACTTC. Complete variable domain (other parts from reference TRBV12-5 and TRBJ2-5): DARVTQTPRHKVTEMGQEVTMRCQPILGHNTVFWYRQTMMQGLELLAYFRNRAPLDDSGMPKDRFSAEMPDATLATLKIQPSEPRDSAVYFCASGLEAGLAGETQYFGPGTRLLVL.

J is TRBJ1-2 and V is TRBV7-2; D is undetermined. Trimming removed 1 base from V and 8 bases from J, with 20 bases in between. Germline values: CDR1 SGHTA, CDR2 FQGNSA. CDR3 length: 16 amino acids. The CDR3 loop reads CASSLVLRGIYGGYTF. DNA of the CDR3: TGTGCCAGCAGCTTAGTTTTAAGAGGGATTTACGGCGGCTACACCTTC. The whole variable domain, remainder taken from reference TRBV7-2 and TRBJ1-2, is GAGVSQSPSNKVTEKGKDVELRCDPISGHTALYWYRQSLGQGLEFLIYFQGNSAPDKSGLPSDRFSAERTGGSVSTLTIQRTQQEDSAVYLCASSLVLRGIYGGYTFGSGTRLTVV.

The chain couples TRBV7-6 to TRBJ2-1; a possible D gene is TRBD1 (6 bases). The CDR3 extends over 10 amino acids. Germline V CDR1 and CDR2: SGHVS, FNYEAQ. Deletions cut 8 bases from V and 8 bases from J, with 7 bases between. CDR3 amino acids: CASRQDEQFF. The CDR3 coding sequence is TGTGCCAGCCGACAGGATGAGCAGTTCTTC.

The genes are TRBV9 and TRBJ2-1; D is uncertain. Germline CDR1 SGDLS, CDR2 YYNGEE. Trimming pared 6 bases from V and 3 bases from J, leaving 10 bases between. This CDR3 comprises 13 residues. The CDR3 reads CASTPPGYNEQFF. Here the CDR3 DNA reads TGTGCCAGCACCCCGCCGGGCTACAATGAGCAGTTCTTC.

For this clone: Other DNA sequences in the sample encode the same CDR3. In DNA form, the CDR3 reads TGTGCCAGCAGCACAATAGCGGGAGGAGGGGGAGAGACCCAGTACTTC. Amino acid sequence: CASSTIAGGGGETQYF. V gene TRBV9 combines with J gene TRBJ2-5; 10 positions match TRBD2. CDR1 is SGDLS and CDR2 is YYNGEE in the germline V gene. The junction had 10 bases not matched to a gene; V was cut back by 4 bases and J by 4 bases. This CDR3 is 16 amino acids long.

The V call is TRBV28, the J call TRBJ2-7, with D tentatively TRBD1 (6 bases). Per the germline V gene, CDR1 is MDHEN and CDR2 is SYDVKM. With 5 bases removed from V and 4 bases from J, the gap between germline ends came to 18 bases. This CDR3 contains 15 residues. The CDR3 loop is CASSPTPGHIYEQYF. The CDR3 region has the DNA TGTGCCAGCAGTCCCACTCCGGGACATATTTACGAGCAGTACTTC.

The count of this clone is one. The V gene is TRBV27, the J gene TRBJ2-1; TRBD1 matches 9 bases. The CDR3 sequence is 15 residues long. J lost 8 bases, V lost 9 bases, and 14 bases had no gene match. Germline CDR1 reads MNHEY; CDR2 reads SMNVEV (reference sequence). The CDR3 spells CASRGQGSWLYEQFF. Written as DNA, the CDR3 is TGTGCCAGTCGTGGACAGGGGTCGTGGTTGTATGAGCAGTTCTTC.

V usage is TRBV29-1 and J usage is TRBJ1-2; 9 bases line up with TRBD1. This CDR3 spans 15 amino acids. Trimming at V came to 3 bases and at J to 5 bases, leaving 10 bases not matched to a gene. Germline V gene lookup returns CDR1 SQVTM and CDR2 ANQGSEA. The CDR3 coding sequence is TGCAGCGTTGAGCTCTCCGGAGACAGGGGGTATGGCTACACCTTC. The encoded protein is CSVELSGDRGYGYTF.

The chain links TRBV6-5 to TRBJ1-1; D uncertain. CDR1 is MNHEY and CDR2 is SVGAGI in the germline V gene. V lost 0 bases, J lost 4 bases, and 6 bases lay in between. The CDR3 is 13 residues long. CDR3 nucleotide sequence: TGTGCCAGCAGTTACTCGGCGGGCACTGAAGCTTTCTTT. Translation: CASSYSAGTEAFF.